The 20 T cell receptor beta chains below come from one sample, sequenced in a study of blood T cells in healthy people across ages (dated by TCRdb to about 2015). Libraries came from 5' RACE. The instrument was an Illumina HiSeq 2500. A second PCR of about 6 to 11 cycles was performed with a sample-barcoded 5' primer and a J-beta primer mix. TCRdb ran its own pipeline on the public reads, namely fastp trimming at Q25 and MiXCR clone calling, and kept in-frame beta chains. Entries are consolidated by CDR3 protein sequence, retaining the most common genes and DNA. Across this sample there are about 1.5 million distinct CDR3 sequences, with 35% to 45% seen only once. Of the sample, around 8% falls within the top ten clones. The sequenced sample was blood. These receptors all come from a woman aged 18-29 years in good health.

The chain has TRBV28 and TRBJ1-2; 8 bases fit TRBD1. The germline CDR1 and CDR2 sequences are MDHEN and SYDVKM. V shed 4 bases, J shed 4 bases, and the junction held 8 bases outside the gene matches. CDR3 length: 15 amino acids. CDR3 residues: CASSSPGGASYGYTF. CDR3 bases: TGTGCCAGCAGTTCACCAGGGGGCGCGTCCTATGGCTACACCTTC.

The chain uses TRBV12-3 or TRBV12-4 and TRBJ2-7; D ambiguous. The CDR3 contains 12 residues. The V gene lost 6 bases and the J gene lost 2 bases, with 8 bases spanning the gap. The CDR3 protein is CASSTAPYEQYF. In nucleotides, the CDR3 is TGTGCCAGCAGCACAGCACCCTACGAGCAGTACTTC.

This sequence joins TRBV6-5 and TRBJ1-2; D is unclear. With 6 bases removed from V and 2 bases from J, the gap between germline ends came to 13 bases. The CDR3 extends over 14 amino acids. Germline loops: CDR1 MNHEY, CDR2 SVGAGI. The CDR3 is CASSPQSGNYGYTF. The CDR3 DNA sequence: TGTGCCAGCAGCCCCCAAAGCGGGAACTATGGCTACACCTTC.

The V gene is TRBV28, the J gene TRBJ2-7; TRBD1 matches at 7 bases. The V gene's germline CDR1 is MDHEN and CDR2 SYDVKM. The CDR3 totals 12 residues. V was clipped by 9 bases and J by 2 bases; unmatched bases: 4. CDR3: CASQTGTYEQYF. Here the CDR3 DNA reads TGTGCCAGTCAGACAGGGACCTACGAGCAGTACTTC.

The CDR3 nucleotides read TGTGCCAGCACCATTTCCCCGACAGCGAGGCGAGAGCAGTACTTC. This encodes CASTISPTARREQYF. The chain carries TRBV6-2 or TRBV6-3 and TRBJ2-7, with D tentatively TRBD1 (5 bases). V shed 7 bases and J shed 7 bases, with 23 bases lying between them. Germline lookup yields CDR1 MNHEY and CDR2 SVGEGT. CDR3 length equals 15 residues.

This clonotype was detected only a few times. The chain combines TRBV27 with TRBJ2-7; 10 positions match TRBD1. Losses at the gene ends were 4 bases for V and 7 bases for J; bases not matched to a gene: 16. The CDR3 contains 17 residues. Germline values: CDR1 MNHEY, CDR2 SMNVEV (reference sequence). CDR3 in amino acids: CASSSSTTTGTGEEQYF. The CDR3 DNA reads as TGTGCCAGCAGTTCTTCCACAACTACCGGGACAGGGGAAGAGCAGTACTTC.

This clonotype was seen a few times. The chain has TRBV7-9 and TRBJ2-1; 9 nucleotides align to TRBD1. The CDR3 runs to 11 residues. Looked up from germline, CDR1 is SEHNR and CDR2 is FQNEAQ (reference sequence). V lost 11 bases to trimming and J lost 4 bases; unmatched junction nucleotides: 0. The CDR3 protein is CAGTGYNEQFF. Here the CDR3 DNA reads TGTGCCGGGACAGGGTACAATGAGCAGTTCTTC.

This clonotype was observed a few times. The chain has TRBV21-1 and TRBJ1-6. TRBV21-1 is given as a pseudogene. This CDR3 has 15 residues. The CDR3 here is CASSKYTVYNSPLHF. The CDR3, as DNA: TGTGCCAGCAGCAAGTATACAGTTTATAATTCACCCCTCCACTTT.

The CDR3 here is CASSQDPGRGTEQYF. Written as DNA, the CDR3 is TGCGCCAGCAGCCAAGATCCGGGTCGTGGGACTGAGCAGTACTTC. The chain joins TRBV4-1 to TRBJ2-7; D perhaps matches TRBD2 (6 bases). In germline, CDR1 is MGHRA, CDR2 YSYEKL. This CDR3 comprises 15 residues. V gave up 0 bases and J gave up 7 bases, with 16 bases separating them.

The CDR3 sequence: CASSPHRGTDTQYF. Written as DNA, the CDR3 is TGTGCCAGCAGTCCCCATCGGGGCACAGATACGCAGTATTTT. This chain links TRBV6-5 with TRBJ2-3; D unclear. V lost 5 bases and J lost 1, with 10 bases in between. The germline V gene has CDR1 MNHEY and CDR2 SVGAGI. This CDR3 comprises 14 residues.

This clonotype was counted between two and nine times. The chain employs TRBV15 and TRBJ2-5, with 8 bases identical to TRBD1. Germline trimming cut 3 bases from V and 11 bases from J; bases unmatched to any gene: 5. This CDR3 has 12 residues. CDR1 is LNHNV, CDR2 YYDKDF, per germline (reference sequence). The CDR3 nucleotides are TGTGCCACCAGCAGGGTTCAGGGGGCGCAGTACTTC. Its protein product is CATSRVQGAQYF.

This CDR3 reads CASSPPWGDEQYF. Here the CDR3 DNA reads TGCGCCAGCAGCCCTCCCTGGGGCGACGAGCAGTACTTC. This chain uses TRBV4-1 with TRBJ2-7; possible D gene TRBD1, 5 bases. V was clipped by 4 bases and J by 5 bases, with 12 bases between them. This CDR3 spans 13 amino acids. Germline values: CDR1 MGHRA, CDR2 YSYEKL.

The rearrangement links TRBV24-1 to TRBJ2-1, with D maybe TRBD2 (6 bases). CDR1 and CDR2 from the germline V gene are KGHDR and SFDVKD. Trimming took 9 bases from V and 5 from J, leaving 13 bases between them. The CDR3 spans 13 residues. This CDR3 is CATASGYNNEQFF. The CDR3 DNA reads TGTGCCACCGCGAGCGGGTATAACAATGAGCAGTTCTTC.

This clonotype was observed many times. The CDR3 nucleotides read TGTGCCAGCAGCCAAGATTTGAGGGGTGGCTACACCTTC. Amino acids: CASSQDLRGGYTF. The rearrangement joins TRBV4-2 to TRBJ1-2; maybe TRBD1 (5 bases). The CDR3 length is 13 residues. Trimming took 0 bases from V and 7 from J, leaving 9 bases between them. Germline CDR1 and CDR2: LGHNA and YNFKEQ.

This clonotype was seen a few times. The rearrangement uses TRBV5-5 and TRBJ2-1; TRBD2 matches at 11 bases. The junction had 18 bases not matched to a gene; V was cut back by 4 bases and J by 0 bases. The CDR3 is 21 amino acids. Germline V gives CDR1 SGHKS, CDR2 YYEKEE (reference sequence). The CDR3: CASSRLPQLAGVSSSYNEQFF. CDR3 nucleotides: TGTGCCAGCAGCCGCCTTCCCCAACTAGCGGGAGTCTCAAGCTCCTACAATGAGCAGTTCTTC.

Notes on this clonotype: The germline gene is not matched at one end of the junction; a read error may be the cause. This chain uses TRBV28 with TRBJ2-7; the match to TRBD1 covers 7 bases. Germline assignment: CDR1 MDHEN and CDR2 SYDVKM. This CDR3 has 13 residues. Written as DNA, the CDR3 is TGTGCCGGCAGACGGAACAGGGGATACGAGCAGTACTTC. Protein: CAGRRNRGYEQYF.

About this clonotype itself: Given a much more abundant clone one base away, this may be a read error. This chain links TRBV24-1 with TRBJ2-1; D unresolved. Trimming left V 3 bases short and J 3 bases short, with 17 bases between. The CDR3 totals 17 residues. CDR1 is KGHDR and CDR2 is SFDVKD in the germline V gene. The CDR3 DNA reads TGTGCCACCAGTGATGACCCGGGCAGTAGGGACTACAATGAGCAGTTCTTC. It yields the protein CATSDDPGSRDYNEQFF.

The rearrangement uses TRBV20-1 and TRBJ1-2; D gene uncertain. This CDR3 region has 16 residues. Deletions cut 0 bases from V and 0 bases from J, with 14 bases between. The germline V gene encodes CDR1 DFQATT and CDR2 SNEGSKA (reference sequence). The CDR3 region is CSARDMSARANYGYTF. CDR3 DNA sequence: TGCAGTGCTAGAGATATGTCAGCCAGAGCTAACTATGGCTACACCTTC.

This chain uses TRBV3-1 with TRBJ1-2, with D possibly TRBD1 on 5 matching bases. Germline loops: CDR1 LGHDT, CDR2 YNNKEL (reference sequence). The CDR3 sequence is 12 residues long. V dropped 10 bases and J dropped 5 bases, with 14 bases sitting between them. In nucleotides, the CDR3 is TGTGCCACCTCCCCCGGGGGTTATGGCTACACCTTC. Its protein product is CATSPGGYGYTF.

J is TRBJ1-3 and V is TRBV2; D gene ambiguous. The germline CDR1 and CDR2 sequences are SNHLY and FYNNEI. V was cut by 6 bases and J by 1 base, with 7 bases left in between. This CDR3 contains 13 residues. In DNA form, the CDR3 reads TGTGCCAGCAGGGGGTGGTCTGGAAACACCATATATTTT. This gives the protein CASRGWSGNTIYF.